What follows are 9 T cell receptor beta chains derived from one specimen sequenced in a study of blood T cell repertoires in COVID-19 (dated by TCRdb to between 2020 and 2021). The library came from the immunoSEQ multiplex PCR assay. What TCRdb holds here is the immuneACCESS table cut down to in-frame rearrangements. Part of the clones is not present; checked against another copy, under half of the missing clones reflect an unresolved V gene, and the others are unexplained. For this sample the table gives approximately 200,000 clones, of which about nine tenths were detected only once. Roughly 4.2% of the sample is held by the ten biggest clonotypes. The sample comprised peripheral blood. The receptor source for this set is a woman in her 30s with acute or convalescent COVID-19.

A note on this clone: The junction departs from the called germline gene at one end, perhaps through a read error. The chain carries TRBV7-2 and TRBJ2-7; 7 bases line up with TRBD1. The CDR3 contains 12 residues. Germline CDR1 SGHTA, CDR2 FQGNSA. Written as DNA, the CDR3 is TGTGCCAGCAGCCCAACGGGACAGATCACCTCCTTC. It encodes CASSPTGQITSF.

The chain uses TRBV11-2 and TRBJ2-7; 8 bases align to TRBD2. CDR1 and CDR2 from the germline V gene are SGHAT and FQNNGV. The CDR3 has 13 residues. V dropped 5 bases and J dropped 4; count of bases not matched to a gene: 4. Written as DNA, the CDR3 is TGTGCCAGCAGCACCGGACTAGCTTACGAGCAGTACTTC. Protein product: CASSTGLAYEQYF.

The chain combines TRBV2 with TRBJ2-4, with D tentatively TRBD2 (5 bases). This CDR3 has 12 residues. V was shortened by 6 bases and J by 5 bases, with 8 bases between the two germline ends. CDR1 and CDR2 (germline): SNHLY, FYNNEI. Here the CDR3 DNA reads TGTGCCAGCAGGAGGGAAGAAAACATTCAGTACTTC. This translates into CASRREENIQYF. The full variable domain, with the rest looked up from reference TRBV2 and TRBJ2-4, is EPEVTQTPSHQVTQMGQEVILRCVPISNHLYFYWYRQILGQKVEFLVSFYNNEISEKSEIFDDQFSVERPDGSNFTLKIRSTKLEDSAMYFCASRREENIQYFGAGTRLSVL.

V and J are TRBV3-1 (or the pseudogene TRBV3-2) and TRBJ2-1, with a possible D match to TRBD2 (5 bases). This CDR3 region has 14 residues. CDR1 is LGHDT, CDR2 YNNKEL, per germline (reference sequence). The V gene lost 5 bases and the J gene lost 2 bases, with 10 bases spanning the gap. CDR3 residues: CASSRRYPYNEQFF. The CDR3 nucleotides read TGTGCCAGCAGCAGGAGGTACCCCTACAATGAGCAGTTCTTC.

This chain joins TRBV27 and TRBJ2-6; no clear D. The V and J ends lost 4 bases and 0 bases respectively, with 4 bases between them. The CDR3 consists of 14 residues. CDR1 MNHEY and CDR2 SMNVEV come from the germline V gene (reference sequence). The DNA of the CDR3 is TGTGCCAGCAGTTCGAGCTCTGGGGCCAACGTCCTGACTTTC. It codes for CASSSSSGANVLTF.

The chain joins TRBV6-1 to TRBJ2-2; a possible D gene is TRBD1 (6 bases). Germline lookup yields CDR1 MNHNS and CDR2 SASEGT. V dropped 4 bases and J dropped 1 base, with 13 bases sitting between them. This CDR3 contains 16 residues. As DNA, the CDR3 is TGTGCCAGCAGTGCCCCAGGACAGAAGAACACCGGGGAGCTGTTTTTT. Translation: CASSAPGQKNTGELFF.

This clone is a singleton in its sample. This sequence joins TRBV19 and TRBJ2-1; the D gene is possibly TRBD2 (6 bases). This CDR3 contains 14 residues. CDR1 LNHDA and CDR2 SQIVND come from the germline V gene (reference sequence). Trimming removed 7 bases at V and 8 bases at J, with 18 bases between. CDR3 bases: TGTGCCAGTACCCCCTCCTATTCTAGCGATGAGCAGTTCTTC. Its protein product is CASTPSYSSDEQFF.

In this sample, this clone turned up once. The chain joins TRBV3-1 (or the pseudogene TRBV3-2) to TRBJ2-5, with unresolved D. The CDR3 runs 11 residues. Germline V CDR1 and CDR2: LGHDT, YNNKEL (reference sequence). Trimming stripped 2 bases from V and 5 bases from J, with 3 bases between. The CDR3 is CASSQQETQYF. CDR3 DNA: TGTGCCAGCAGCCAACAGGAGACCCAGTACTTC.

The chain employs TRBV7-9 and TRBJ2-1, with 8 bases fitting TRBD1. V lost 5 bases and J lost 5; bases outside the gene matches: 8. The length of the CDR3 is 15 residues. Germline-derived CDR1 and CDR2 are SEHNR and FQNEAQ (reference sequence). This chain's CDR3 is CASSIRTGSDNEQFF. DNA of the CDR3: TGTGCCAGCAGCATCCGGACAGGGAGCGACAATGAGCAGTTCTTC. Full variable domain (rest looked up from reference TRBV7-9 and TRBJ2-1): DTGVSQNPRHKITKRGQNVTFRCDPISEHNRLYWYRQTLGQGPEFLTYFQNEAQLEKSRLLSDRFSAERPKGSFSTLEIQRTEQGDSAMYLCASSIRTGSDNEQFFGPGTRLTVL.